These 11 T cell receptor beta chains were all obtained from the same sample, sequenced in a study of shared clonotypes between healthy human individuals. Profiling relied on immunoSEQ multiplex PCR, and the TCRdb table lists in-frame clones only, not all of them. The sample shows around 1,000,000 clones, approximately 77% of them seen only once. Sequencing was carried out using memory CD4+ T cells from PBMCs. Subset denoted: CD45RA-negative fraction. These receptors were obtained from a young man in good health. Some clones in this sample may be carry-over from other donors' samples.

The chain carries TRBV5-6 and TRBJ2-7; D may be TRBD2 (5 bases). The V and J ends lost 7 bases and 2 bases respectively, with 13 bases between them. This CDR3 has 13 residues. Germline V gene lookup returns CDR1 SGHDT and CDR2 YYEEEE. CDR3 bases: TGTGCCAGCCAGCAGAACGGGGCCTACGAGCAGTACTTC. This encodes CASQQNGAYEQYF.

This clone has ten or more counts. Other DNA sequences in this sample translate to the same CDR3. The chain recombines TRBV30 with TRBJ1-5; a weak D match, TRBD1 (5 bases). The V end was cut by 3 bases, the J end by 4 bases, with 10 bases between. CDR1 and CDR2 (germline): GTSNPN, SVGIG (reference sequence). The CDR3 is 13 residues long. The CDR3 DNA follows: TGTGCCTGGAGGAAGGGACTGAATCAGCCCCAGCATTTT. It specifies CAWRKGLNQPQHF.

This clone was found a few times. The V gene is TRBV5-1, the J gene TRBJ1-1; D possibly corresponds to TRBD1 (5 bases). The CDR3 extends over 14 amino acids. Trimming pared 0 bases from V and 6 bases from J, leaving 12 bases between. Germline V gene lookup returns CDR1 SGHRS and CDR2 YFSETQ. This CDR3 is CASSLGDPRAEAFF. DNA of the CDR3: TGCGCCAGCAGCTTGGGGGACCCCAGGGCTGAAGCTTTCTTT.

This chain connects TRBV7-9 to TRBJ2-1, with D tentatively TRBD2 (5 bases). CDR1 is SEHNR, CDR2 FQNEAQ, per germline (reference sequence). V was trimmed by 5 bases and J by 4 bases, leaving 12 bases between them. The CDR3 loop spans 14 amino acids. CDR3 sequence (DNA): TGTGCCAGCAGCACTACGAGCGGTTACAATGAGCAGTTCTTC. It yields the protein CASSTTSGYNEQFF.

The rearrangement joins TRBV7-3 to TRBJ2-7, with D possibly matching TRBD1 (6 bases). CDR3 length equals 16 residues. Deletions cut 5 bases from V and 6 bases from J, with 23 bases between. Germline-derived CDR1 and CDR2 are SGHTA and FQGTGA. The DNA for the CDR3 is TGTGCCAGCAGCGAAATTAGTGGGACAACACTGGGCGAGCAGTACTTC. Residues: CASSEISGTTLGEQYF. Based on the CDR3 plus reference TRBV7-3 and TRBJ2-7, the full variable domain is GAGVSQTPSNKVTEKGKYVELRCDPISGHTALYWYRQSLGQGPEFLIYFQGTGAADDSGLPNDRFFAVRPEGSVSTLKIQRTERGDSAVYLCASSEISGTTLGEQYFGPGTRLTVT.

The chain has TRBV6-1 and TRBJ2-7; 7 bases map to TRBD2. CDR3 length equals 14 residues. Germline V gene sequence: CDR1 MNHNS, CDR2 SASEGT. The V gene end was trimmed by 7 bases and the J gene end by 3 bases; junction bases not matched to a gene: 9. CDR3 region: CASKVGGGSYEQYF. The CDR3 nucleotides are TGTGCCAGCAAGGTCGGCGGCGGGAGCTACGAGCAGTACTTC.

This rearrangement joins TRBV7-3 to TRBJ2-7; no reliable D call. Germline V gene data show CDR1 as SGHTA and CDR2 as FQGTGA. V dropped 8 bases and J dropped 7 bases, with 18 bases sitting between them. The CDR3 has 13 amino acids. The CDR3, as DNA: TGTGCCAGCTCGGACGGAGACTCAGCGGAGCAGTACTTC. Residues: CASSDGDSAEQYF.

The chain uses TRBV5-1 and TRBJ1-1; D is undetermined. The CDR3 is 14 amino acids. Trimming removed 0 bases at V and 5 bases at J, with 11 bases between. CDR1 and CDR2 from the germline V gene are SGHRS and YFSETQ. CDR3 in amino acids: CASSLGARRTEAFF. The CDR3 DNA follows: TGCGCCAGCAGCTTGGGGGCCAGGAGGACTGAAGCTTTCTTT.

This clone appeared a single time. V and J are TRBV9 and TRBJ2-5; D is ambiguous. Trimming removed 0 bases at V and 5 bases at J, with 8 bases between. Germline V gives CDR1 SGDLS, CDR2 YYNGEE. The CDR3 runs 13 residues. For the CDR3, the DNA is TGTGCCAGCAGCGTAGCTCAGTGGGAGACCCAGTACTTC. As protein: CASSVAQWETQYF.

The sample holds a few counts of this clone. The sample carries other DNA sequences with the same CDR3. The chain is built from TRBV28 and TRBJ2-5; D may be TRBD1 or TRBD2 (5 bases each). The CDR3 sequence is 14 residues long. Germline CDR1 reads MDHEN; CDR2 reads SYDVKM. Trimming left V 6 bases short and J 1 base short, with 12 bases between. This CDR3 is CASSSGTAQETQYF. CDR3 nucleotide sequence: TGTGCCAGCAGCTCTGGGACGGCCCAAGAGACCCAGTACTTC.

This rearrangement joins TRBV28 to TRBJ1-3, with D hard to call. The CDR3 spans 15 residues. V dropped 4 bases and J dropped 0 bases, with 10 bases sitting between them. Per the germline V gene, CDR1 is MDHEN and CDR2 is SYDVKM. The CDR3 spells CASSSGRSSGNTIYF. CDR3 coding DNA: TGTGCCAGCAGTTCCGGACGTAGCTCTGGAAACACCATATATTTT.